The clone carrying this TCR beta chain was seen repeatedly, ten times or more. No antigen is known for it. The sample comes from a study of regulatory T cells in long-lasting Graves disease. The study's findings and limits: Results may be inaccurate due to the small sample size.

The TCR beta library used iRepertoire HTBI primers with Arm-PCR amplification of CDR3. Each CDR3 protein is one row after TCRdb ran MiXCR on the multiplex PCR reads. The sample holds hundreds of thousands of distinct CDR3 sequences; about 16% are singletons and the top ten take about 18%. Noted time point: newly diagnosed GD, antithyroid drugs for less than 3 months. Researchers made the TCR library from RNA that was extracted from PBMCs. The germline V gene has CDR1 LNHDA and CDR2 SQIVND (reference sequence). The germline V and J ends were trimmed by 7 bases and 4 bases, with 10 bases remaining between them. CDR3 length: 12 amino acids. In addition, the sample was reused for a study of T cells in Graves' hyperthyroidism and ophthalmopathy.

Sequencing was performed on peripheral blood mononuclear cells (PBMCs), taken at new diagnosis, from a patient treated with antithyroid drugs. This receptor was taken from a woman in her 30s with Graves disease. The chain recombines TRBV19 with TRBJ1-2; D might be TRBD1 (5 bases). CDR3 sequence (DNA): TGTGCCAGTACCAAAGGGGCCTATGGCTACACCTTC. It yields the protein CASTKGAYGYTF.